These T cell receptor beta chains were read from a single sample in a study of blood T cell repertoires in COVID-19. Data came from immunoSEQ multiplex PCR; TCRdb stores just in-frame clones and leaves some out. The table shows around 20,000 clones, with 80% to 90% occurring only once. What was sequenced was peripheral blood. These receptors came from a human donor with active COVID-19. The donor label of this sample is uncertain. The CDR3 runs from the conserved cysteine through the conserved F or W. D genes are given only for firm matches. A row's size may be missing; if present it is once, few, many or a size class.

D gene: .
J gene: TRBJ2-2
clone size: .
V gene: TRBV27
CDR3 DNA: TGTGCCAGCAGTCCCTACACCGGGGAGCTGTTTTTT
CDR3 protein: CASSPYTGELFF

D gene: TRBD1
J gene: TRBJ1-1
clone size: .
V gene: TRBV13
CDR3 DNA: TGTGCCAGCAGCTCGAAGAGGGGGCACATCGTGAACACTGAAGCTTTCTTT
CDR3 protein: CASSSKRGHIVNTEAFF

D gene: TRBD1
J gene: TRBJ2-3
clone size: .
V gene: TRBV7-3
CDR3 DNA: TGTGCCAGCAGCCAGGACAGGGGTAGCACAGATACGCAGTATTTT
CDR3 protein: CASSQDRGSTDTQYF

D gene: .
J gene: TRBJ2-7
clone size: .
V gene: TRBV6-1
CDR3 DNA: TGTGCCAGCAGTGAAGGAGGGGGGAGGGTTTACGAGCAGTACTTC
CDR3 protein: CASSEGGGRVYEQYF

D gene: TRBD2
J gene: TRBJ2-3
clone size: .
V gene: TRBV9
CDR3 DNA: TGTGCCAGCAGCCCTCGACGGACTAGCGGGGGCACAGATACGCAGTATTTT
CDR3 protein: CASSPRRTSGGTDTQYF

D gene: .
J gene: TRBJ2-7
clone size: .
V gene: TRBV19
CDR3 DNA: TGTGCCAGTTCAACCAGAGCTACTAACATCTTGCGTTCCTACGAGCAGTACTTC
CDR3 protein: CASSTRATNILRSYEQYF

D gene: .
J gene: TRBJ1-2
clone size: .
V gene: TRBV12-3/TRBV12-4
CDR3 DNA: TGTGCCAGCAGTCCTACAGCCGGCTATGGCTACACCTTC
CDR3 protein: CASSPTAGYGYTF

D gene: TRBD1
J gene: TRBJ1-4
clone size: .
V gene: TRBV29-1
CDR3 DNA: TGCAGCGTTAAGACAGGGTACAATGAAAAACTGTTTTTT
CDR3 protein: CSVKTGYNEKLFF

D gene: .
J gene: TRBJ2-2
clone size: .
V gene: TRBV5-4
CDR3 DNA: TGTGCCAGCAGCCCACAGGGTTTCCCCATCGCCGGGGAGCTGTTTTTT
CDR3 protein: CASSPQGFPIAGELFF

D gene: .
J gene: TRBJ1-1
clone size: once
V gene: TRBV6-5
CDR3 DNA: TGTGCCAGCAGTTACTCCGGGGGGTCTAGGAACACTGAAGCTTTCTTT
CDR3 protein: CASSYSGGSRNTEAFF

D gene: TRBD1
J gene: TRBJ2-5
clone size: once
V gene: TRBV2
CDR3 DNA: TGTGCCAGCAAGGGGTACAGGGGGCACCAAGAGACCCAGTACTTC
CDR3 protein: CASKGYRGHQETQYF

D gene: .
J gene: TRBJ2-7
clone size: .
V gene: TRBV19
CDR3 DNA: TGTGCCAGTAGTTTGCCCCTGGCAGCTGGGGGGTACGAGCAGTACTTC
CDR3 protein: CASSLPLAAGGYEQYF

D gene: .
J gene: TRBJ2-7
clone size: .
V gene: TRBV9
CDR3 DNA: TGTGCCAGCAGCGTAGCTCAGGGCGATGGGCACGAGCAGTACTTC
CDR3 protein: CASSVAQGDGHEQYF

D gene: .
J gene: TRBJ2-2
clone size: few
V gene: TRBV5-6
CDR3 DNA: TGTGCCAGCAGCTTGGTCAGGGGGGCCGGTACCGGGGAGCTGTTTTTT
CDR3 protein: CASSLVRGAGTGELFF

D gene: TRBD2
J gene: TRBJ2-3
clone size: .
V gene: TRBV19
CDR3 DNA: TGTGCCAGTAGTATAGAACTAGCGGGGGGGCCACACGGCGTTAGTCGCACAGATACGCAGTATTTT
CDR3 protein: CASSIELAGGPHGVSRTDTQYF

D gene: TRBD1
J gene: TRBJ2-2
clone size: .
V gene: TRBV7-3
CDR3 DNA: TGTGCCAGCAGGTGGGGACAGGCCACCGGGGAGCTGTTTTTT
CDR3 protein: CASRWGQATGELFF

D gene: .
J gene: TRBJ2-3
clone size: .
V gene: TRBV12-3/TRBV12-4
CDR3 DNA: TGTGCCAGCAGTTTTATGGATACGCAGTATTTT
CDR3 protein: CASSFMDTQYF

D gene: .
J gene: TRBJ2-2
clone size: .
V gene: TRBV6-6
CDR3 DNA: TGTGCCAGCAGTTATGGGGGGAAGGTAACCGGGGAGCTGTTTTTT
CDR3 protein: CASSYGGKVTGELFF

D gene: .
J gene: TRBJ2-4
clone size: .
V gene: TRBV24-1
CDR3 DNA: TGTGCCACCAGTGATAGCAAGGGGGACAAAAACATTCAGTACTTC
CDR3 protein: CATSDSKGDKNIQYF

D gene: .
J gene: TRBJ2-7
clone size: .
V gene: TRBV7-2
CDR3 DNA: TGTGCCAGCAGCTTAGGTACTGGCTACGAGCAGTACTTC
CDR3 protein: CASSLGTGYEQYF

D gene: .
J gene: TRBJ1-1
clone size: .
V gene: TRBV6-2/TRBV6-3
CDR3 DNA: TGTGCCAGCAGTTACCGGGACACACGAAGGGACACTGAAGCTTTCTTT
CDR3 protein: CASSYRDTRRDTEAFF

D gene: TRBD2
J gene: TRBJ2-2
clone size: .
V gene: TRBV5-4
CDR3 DNA: TGTGCCAGCAGCCCCGGGGGGGAGAACACCGGGGAGCTGTTTTTT
CDR3 protein: CASSPGGENTGELFF

D gene: .
J gene: TRBJ2-1
clone size: .
V gene: TRBV5-1
CDR3 DNA: TGCGCCAGCAGCTTGACAGGGAGGGATGAGCAGTTCTTC
CDR3 protein: CASSLTGRDEQFF

D gene: TRBD2
J gene: TRBJ2-1
clone size: .
V gene: TRBV7-2
CDR3 DNA: TGTGCCAGCAGCTTCTCCAGCGGGAGGGGTGGCAATGAGCAGTTCTTC
CDR3 protein: CASSFSSGRGGNEQFF

D gene: TRBD2
J gene: TRBJ2-3
clone size: .
V gene: TRBV5-4
CDR3 DNA: TGTGCCAGCAGCTTTACTAGCGGGGCCACAGATACGCAGTATTTT
CDR3 protein: CASSFTSGATDTQYF

D gene: .
J gene: TRBJ2-5
clone size: .
V gene: TRBV6-2/TRBV6-3
CDR3 DNA: TGTGCCAGCAGTGGCGTAACAGGGCCGCAAGAGACCCAGTACTTC
CDR3 protein: CASSGVTGPQETQYF